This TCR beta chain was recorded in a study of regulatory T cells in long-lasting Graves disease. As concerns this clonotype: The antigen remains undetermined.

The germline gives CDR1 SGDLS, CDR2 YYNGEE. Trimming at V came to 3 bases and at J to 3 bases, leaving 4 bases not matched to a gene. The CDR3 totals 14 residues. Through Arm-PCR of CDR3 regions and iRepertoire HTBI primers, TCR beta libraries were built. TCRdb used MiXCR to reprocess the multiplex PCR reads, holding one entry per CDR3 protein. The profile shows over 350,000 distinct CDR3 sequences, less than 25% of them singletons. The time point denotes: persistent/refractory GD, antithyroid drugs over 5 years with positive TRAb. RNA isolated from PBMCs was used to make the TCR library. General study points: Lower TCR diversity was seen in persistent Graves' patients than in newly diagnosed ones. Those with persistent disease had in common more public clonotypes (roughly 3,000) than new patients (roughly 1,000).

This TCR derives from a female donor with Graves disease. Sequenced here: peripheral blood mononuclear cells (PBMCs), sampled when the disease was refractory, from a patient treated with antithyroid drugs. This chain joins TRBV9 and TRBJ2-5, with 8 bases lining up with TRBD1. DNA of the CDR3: TGTGCCAGCAGCGGTCAGGGGGCGAAAGAGACCCAGTACTTC. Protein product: CASSGQGAKETQYF. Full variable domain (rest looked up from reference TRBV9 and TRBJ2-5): DSGVTQTPKHLITATGQRVTLRCSPRSGDLSVYWYQQSLDQGLQFLIQYYNGEERAKGNILERFSAQQFPDLHSELNLSSLELGDSALYFCASSGQGAKETQYFGPGTRLLVL.